This TCR beta chain was found in a study of chemoradiotherapy in HPV16-positive cancers. Study-level background: Functional T-cell assays on two HPV16-positive patients' cells defined candidate HPV-specific clones and common TCR motifs. Broader study findings: Non-HPV-specific T cells did not expand in tumors during treatment, whereas candidate HPV-specific clones and E7-related motifs did.

In the case of this clone: Its antigen is not identified.

Trimming cost V 0 bases and J 9 bases, with 9 bases left between them. Germline V gene sequence: CDR1 SNHLY, CDR2 FYNNEI. The CDR3 length is 13 residues. Some clones are missing from TCRdb's copy, which holds only in-frame ones; the method was immunoSEQ multiplex PCR. This sample has over 10,000 clones, with just under 80% found just once. The specimen was collected from a patient who underwent chemoradiotherapy. The rearrangement links TRBV2 to TRBJ1-5; D gene ambiguous. The TCR comes from a human donor with HPV-associated anogenital cancer. The CDR3 DNA is TGTGCCAGCAGTGAAGCGCGGGGAAGGCCCCAGCATTTT. The encoded protein is CASSEARGRPQHF.